Listed below are T cell receptor beta chains from one sample, sequenced in a study of TIL therapy for anti-PD-1-resistant metastatic lung cancer. The assay was immunoSEQ multiplex PCR, and TCRdb's table has in-frame clones only and misses some. The sample includes approximately 60,000 clones, more than 60% of them seen just once. The starting material was blood, obtained at baseline. The receptors shown here come from a person between 30 and 79 years old with non-small cell lung cancer. Both conserved end residues are part of each CDR3. Fields, in order: CDR3 protein, CDR3 DNA, V gene, D gene, J gene, clone size. D genes are given only for firm matches. The listing skips clone size in some rows; elsewhere it reads once, few, many or a size class.

CDR3 protein: CASSQEGVRSAFSNEKLFF; CDR3 DNA: TGCGCCAGCAGCCAAGAAGGGGTGCGCAGCGCCTTTTCTAATGAAAAACTGTTTTTT; V gene: TRBV4-1; D gene: NA; J gene: TRBJ1-4; clone size: NA
CDR3 protein: CASSLGTRRESEQFF; CDR3 DNA: TGTGCCAGCAGCTTAGGTACGAGGAGGGAAAGTGAGCAGTTCTTC; V gene: TRBV11-2; D gene: NA; J gene: TRBJ2-1; clone size: NA
CDR3 protein: CASSLGGPTTTNTEAFF; CDR3 DNA: TGTGCCAGCAGCTTAGGCGGGCCTACCACAACAAACACTGAAGCTTTCTTT; V gene: TRBV13; D gene: NA; J gene: TRBJ1-1; clone size: NA
CDR3 protein: CASSLQAGWKTEAFF; CDR3 DNA: TGTGCCAGCAGTTTACAGGCAGGGTGGAAGACTGAAGCTTTCTTT; V gene: TRBV28; D gene: NA; J gene: TRBJ1-1; clone size: NA
CDR3 protein: CAWDRGSPLITLHF; CDR3 DNA: TGTGCCTGGGACAGGGGTTCACCCCTAATCACCCTCCACTTT; V gene: TRBV30; D gene: TRBD1; J gene: TRBJ1-6; clone size: NA
CDR3 protein: CASSLSQAGGTEAFF; CDR3 DNA: TGTGCCAGCAGCTTGTCACAGGCTGGGGGCACTGAAGCTTTCTTT; V gene: TRBV7-9; D gene: NA; J gene: TRBJ1-1; clone size: NA
CDR3 protein: CASSLETSGPGELFF; CDR3 DNA: TGTGCCAGCAGCTTAGAGACGTCCGGTCCCGGGGAGCTGTTTTTT; V gene: TRBV7-2; D gene: NA; J gene: TRBJ2-2; clone size: NA
CDR3 protein: CASSTRDRADKAFF; CDR3 DNA: TGCGCCAGCAGCACCCGGGACAGGGCCGACAAAGCTTTCTTT; V gene: TRBV5-1; D gene: TRBD1; J gene: TRBJ1-1; clone size: NA
CDR3 protein: CSVRVNEKLFF; CDR3 DNA: TGCAGCGTCCGGGTTAATGAAAAACTGTTTTTT; V gene: TRBV29-1; D gene: NA; J gene: TRBJ1-4; clone size: many
CDR3 protein: CASSLANRGRTGELFF; CDR3 DNA: TGTGCCAGCAGCTTAGCAAACAGGGGGAGGACCGGGGAGCTGTTTTTT; V gene: TRBV7-6; D gene: TRBD1; J gene: TRBJ2-2; clone size: NA
CDR3 protein: CASSLIGASTYEQYF; CDR3 DNA: TGTGCCAGCAGCTTAATCGGCGCATCTACCTACGAGCAGTACTTC; V gene: TRBV7-2; D gene: NA; J gene: TRBJ2-7; clone size: NA
CDR3 protein: CASSKVAGTGNISDYGYTF; CDR3 DNA: TGTGCCAGCAGCAAAGTTGCCGGAACAGGGAATATTTCAGACTATGGCTACACTTTC; V gene: TRBV21-1; D gene: NA; J gene: TRBJ1-2; clone size: NA
CDR3 protein: CASSLTGVSYEQYF; CDR3 DNA: TGTGCCAGCAGCTTAACAGGGGTCTCCTACGAGCAGTACTTC; V gene: TRBV7-9; D gene: TRBD1; J gene: TRBJ2-7; clone size: once
CDR3 protein: CSALVGLAYNEQFF; CDR3 DNA: TGCAGCGCCCTAGTGGGTTTAGCTTACAATGAGCAGTTCTTC; V gene: TRBV29-1; D gene: NA; J gene: TRBJ2-1; clone size: NA
CDR3 protein: CSARVQLPF; CDR3 DNA: TGCAGTGCTAGAGTTCAGCTCCCCTTC; V gene: TRBV20-1; D gene: NA; J gene: TRBJ1-2; clone size: once
CDR3 protein: CASSQGKLGNTEAFF; CDR3 DNA: TGTGCCAGCAGCCAAGGAAAGCTCGGGAACACTGAAGCTTTCTTT; V gene: TRBV14; D gene: NA; J gene: TRBJ1-1; clone size: few
CDR3 protein: CASSPKPGTGGTDTQYF; CDR3 DNA: TGTGCCAGCAGCCCAAAGCCCGGGACAGGGGGCACAGATACGCAGTATTTT; V gene: TRBV11-3; D gene: TRBD1; J gene: TRBJ2-3; clone size: NA
CDR3 protein: CASSIRGGGQGEQFF; CDR3 DNA: TGTGCCAGTAGTATTCGGGGGGGCGGACAGGGTGAGCAGTTCTTC; V gene: TRBV19; D gene: NA; J gene: TRBJ2-1; clone size: NA
CDR3 protein: CASSSPRARGGSYEQYF; CDR3 DNA: TGTGCCAGCAGCTCCCCTAGGGCCAGGGGGGGTTCCTACGAGCAGTACTTC; V gene: TRBV7-8; D gene: NA; J gene: TRBJ2-7; clone size: NA
CDR3 protein: CASSPLSQLSYNEQFF; CDR3 DNA: TGTGCCAGCTCACCACTCAGTCAACTCTCCTACAATGAGCAGTTCTTC; V gene: TRBV18; D gene: NA; J gene: TRBJ2-1; clone size: NA
CDR3 protein: CASSHYEQYF; CDR3 DNA: TGTGCCAGCAGTCACTACGAGCAGTACTTC; V gene: TRBV6-4; D gene: NA; J gene: TRBJ2-7; clone size: NA
CDR3 protein: CASSLQGAHTGANVLTF; CDR3 DNA: TGTGCCAGCAGTCTACAGGGGGCGCATACTGGGGCCAACGTCCTGACTTTC; V gene: TRBV2; D gene: TRBD1; J gene: TRBJ2-6; clone size: NA
CDR3 protein: CSVEPTGSLGEQYF; CDR3 DNA: TGCAGCGTTGAACCCACAGGGAGTCTCGGCGAGCAGTACTTC; V gene: TRBV29-1; D gene: NA; J gene: TRBJ2-7; clone size: NA
CDR3 protein: CASTPRNEGLYGYTF; CDR3 DNA: TGTGCCAGTACCCCTCGGAACGAGGGCTTGTATGGCTACACCTTC; V gene: TRBV19; D gene: NA; J gene: TRBJ1-2; clone size: once
CDR3 protein: CASSLGLAGGGETQYF; CDR3 DNA: TGTGCCAGCAGCTTGGGACTAGCGGGAGGGGGGGAGACCCAGTACTTC; V gene: TRBV7-9; D gene: TRBD2; J gene: TRBJ2-5; clone size: NA
CDR3 protein: CASSQPVRGTLGYTF; CDR3 DNA: TGCGCCAGCAGCCAGCCCGTACGGGGTACGTTAGGCTACACCTTC; V gene: TRBV4-1; D gene: NA; J gene: TRBJ1-2; clone size: NA
CDR3 protein: CASSSRGAEDYEQYF; CDR3 DNA: TGTGCCAGCAGCAGCCGGGGTGCTGAGGACTACGAGCAGTACTTC; V gene: TRBV5-5; D gene: NA; J gene: TRBJ2-7; clone size: NA
CDR3 protein: CASSSTRGFYNEQFF; CDR3 DNA: TGTGCCAGCAGCTCCACTCGGGGGTTCTACAATGAGCAGTTCTTC; V gene: TRBV7-9; D gene: NA; J gene: TRBJ2-1; clone size: NA
CDR3 protein: CAISFRTGDTEAFF; CDR3 DNA: TGTGCCATCAGTTTCCGGACAGGGGACACTGAAGCTTTCTTT; V gene: TRBV10-3; D gene: TRBD1; J gene: TRBJ1-1; clone size: NA
CDR3 protein: CASSLVILETQYF; CDR3 DNA: TGTGCCAGCAGCTTAGTAATTCTGGAGACCCAGTACTTC; V gene: TRBV7-9; D gene: NA; J gene: TRBJ2-5; clone size: NA
CDR3 protein: CASTTSQGGEKLFF; CDR3 DNA: TGTGCCAGCACCACTTCACAGGGAGGCGAAAAACTGTTTTTT; V gene: TRBV7-9; D gene: NA; J gene: TRBJ1-4; clone size: NA
CDR3 protein: CASSLWDQRELFF; CDR3 DNA: TGTGCCAGCAGTTTATGGGACCAGCGGGAGCTGTTTTTT; V gene: TRBV27; D gene: NA; J gene: TRBJ2-2; clone size: few